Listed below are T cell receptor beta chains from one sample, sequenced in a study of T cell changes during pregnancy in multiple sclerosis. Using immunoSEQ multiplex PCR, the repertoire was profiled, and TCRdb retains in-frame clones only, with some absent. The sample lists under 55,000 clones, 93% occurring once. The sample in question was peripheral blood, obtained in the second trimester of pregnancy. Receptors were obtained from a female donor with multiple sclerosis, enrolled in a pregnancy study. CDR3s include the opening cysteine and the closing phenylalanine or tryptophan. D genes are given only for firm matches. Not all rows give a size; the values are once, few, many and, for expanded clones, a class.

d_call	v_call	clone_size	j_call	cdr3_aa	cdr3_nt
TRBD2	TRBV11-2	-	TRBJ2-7	CASSLVAGESYEQYF	TGTGCCAGCAGCTTAGTAGCGGGAGAGTCCTACGAGCAGTACTTC
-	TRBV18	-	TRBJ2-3	CASSPGAGRSTDTQYF	TGTGCCAGCTCACCGGGTGCGGGCAGAAGCACAGATACGCAGTATTTT
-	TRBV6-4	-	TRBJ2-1	CASSEDDLGEQFF	TGTGCCAGCAGTGAAGACGACCTCGGGGAGCAGTTCTTC
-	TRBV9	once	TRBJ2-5	CASSVGLALQETQYF	TGTGCCAGCAGCGTAGGCCTAGCACTTCAAGAGACCCAGTACTTC
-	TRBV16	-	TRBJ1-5	CASSLKAGSGQPQHF	TGTGCCAGCAGCCTCAAGGCAGGGTCAGGCCAGCCCCAGCATTTT
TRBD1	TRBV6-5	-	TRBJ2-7	CASSSTGSSYEQYF	TGTGCCAGCAGTTCGACAGGGAGCTCCTACGAGCAGTACTTC
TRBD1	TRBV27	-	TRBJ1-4	CASRRTGVFEKLFF	TGTGCCAGCAGACGGACAGGGGTATTCGAAAAACTGTTTTTT
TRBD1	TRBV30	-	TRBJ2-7	CAWGLQGNEQYF	TGTGCCTGGGGTCTACAGGGGAACGAGCAGTACTTC
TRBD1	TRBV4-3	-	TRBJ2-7	CASSQDRGQAYEQYF	TGCGCCAGCAGCCAAGATCGAGGACAGGCCTACGAGCAGTACTTC
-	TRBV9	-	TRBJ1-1	CASSVEGSSNTEAFF	TGTGCCAGCAGCGTAGAGGGGTCCTCGAACACTGAAGCTTTCTTT
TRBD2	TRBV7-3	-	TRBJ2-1	CASSFKGSGKHSNEQFF	TGTGCCAGCAGCTTTAAGGGTAGCGGGAAACACTCCAATGAGCAGTTCTTC
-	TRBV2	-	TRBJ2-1	CASSRDNYNEQFF	TGTGCCAGCAGCCGGGACAACTACAATGAGCAGTTCTTC
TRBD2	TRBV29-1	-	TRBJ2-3	CSVEEGLAGLLTQYF	TGCAGCGTTGAAGAGGGACTAGCGGGGTTGCTTACGCAGTATTTT
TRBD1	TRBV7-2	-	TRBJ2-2	CASSLVGTAYTGELFF	TGTGCCAGCAGCTTAGTAGGGACAGCCTACACCGGGGAGCTGTTTTTT
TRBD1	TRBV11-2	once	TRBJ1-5	CASSSYQGANQPQHF	TGTGCCAGCAGCTCATACCAGGGGGCCAATCAGCCCCAGCATTTT
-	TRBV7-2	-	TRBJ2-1	CASSLLRNNEQFF	TGTGCCAGCAGCCTACTGCGGAACAATGAGCAGTTCTTC
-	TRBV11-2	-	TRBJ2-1	CASSSRIGGSEQFF	TGTGCCAGCAGCTCCCGTATTGGGGGGTCCGAGCAGTTCTTC
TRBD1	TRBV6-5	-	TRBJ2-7	CASSYSWTGDSYEQYF	TGTGCCAGCAGTTACTCTTGGACAGGGGACTCCTACGAGCAGTACTTC
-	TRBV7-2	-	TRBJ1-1	CASSSAGLHTEAFF	TGTGCCAGCAGCTCCGCCGGGTTGCACACTGAAGCTTTCTTT
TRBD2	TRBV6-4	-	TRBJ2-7	CASSERDSLPTEQYF	TGTGCCAGCAGCGAGCGGGACTCCCTCCCTACCGAGCAGTACTTC
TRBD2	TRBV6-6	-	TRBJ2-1	CASSALREGAEQFF	TGTGCCAGCAGCGCCCTGCGGGAGGGCGCTGAGCAGTTCTTC
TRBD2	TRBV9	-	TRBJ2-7	CASSVEASGSITYEQYF	TGTGCCAGCAGCGTAGAGGCTAGCGGGAGTATAACCTACGAGCAGTACTTC